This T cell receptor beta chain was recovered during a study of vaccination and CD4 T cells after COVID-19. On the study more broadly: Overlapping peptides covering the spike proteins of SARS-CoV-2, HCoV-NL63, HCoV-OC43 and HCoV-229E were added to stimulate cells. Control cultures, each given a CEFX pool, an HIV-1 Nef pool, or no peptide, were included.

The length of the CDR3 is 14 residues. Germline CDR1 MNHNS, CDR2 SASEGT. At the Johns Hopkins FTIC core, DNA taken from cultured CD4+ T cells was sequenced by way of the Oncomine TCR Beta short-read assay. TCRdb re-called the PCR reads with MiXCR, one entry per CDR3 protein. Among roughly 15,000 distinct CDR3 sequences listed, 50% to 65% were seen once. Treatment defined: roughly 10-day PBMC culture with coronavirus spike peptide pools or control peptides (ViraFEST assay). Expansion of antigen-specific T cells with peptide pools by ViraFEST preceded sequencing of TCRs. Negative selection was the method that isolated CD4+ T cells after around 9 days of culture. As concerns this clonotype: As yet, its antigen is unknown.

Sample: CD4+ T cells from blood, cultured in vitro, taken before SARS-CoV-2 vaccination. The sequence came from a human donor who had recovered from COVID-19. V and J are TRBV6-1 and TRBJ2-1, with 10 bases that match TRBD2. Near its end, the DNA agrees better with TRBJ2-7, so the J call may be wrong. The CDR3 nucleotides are TGTGCCAGCAGGATAGGACTAGCGGCCTACGAGCAGTACTTC. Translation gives CASRIGLAAYEQYF.